One sample yielded the 21 T cell receptor beta chains listed below, sequenced in a study of CD8 T cells in Susac syndrome. RNA totalling 0.5 to 1 ug underwent reverse transcription with random hexamers. TCRdb analysed the immunoSEQ multiplex PCR reads with MiXCR anew, one entry per CDR3 protein. The repertoire holds 100,000 to 150,000 distinct CDR3 sequences, with roughly 95% as singletons. Source material: CD4+ T cells from PBMCs. Receptors were obtained from a human donor with Susac syndrome.

CDR3 in amino acids: CASSSGVVNTEAFF. The CDR3 DNA reads TGCGCCAGCAGCTCAGGGGTTGTGAACACTGAAGCTTTCTTT. This chain connects TRBV5-1 to TRBJ1-1, with a tentative D call TRBD1 (6 bases). The germline V and J ends were trimmed by 3 bases and 0 bases, with 9 bases remaining between them. Germline CDR1 and CDR2: SGHRS and YFSETQ. This CDR3 is built from 14 residues.

V and J are TRBV20-1 and TRBJ2-5; D is undetermined. This CDR3 is 11 amino acids long. Germline values: CDR1 DFQATT, CDR2 SNEGSKA (reference sequence). The V end was cut by 3 bases, the J end by 1 base, with 3 bases between. In DNA form, the CDR3 reads TGCAGTGCTAGTTCCCAAGAGACCCAGTACTTC. Its protein is CSASSQETQYF.

This rearrangement joins TRBV20-1 to TRBJ2-1; D is unclear. CDR1 is DFQATT, CDR2 SNEGSKA, per germline (reference sequence). With 7 bases removed from V and 0 bases from J, the gap between germline ends came to 10 bases. The CDR3 totals 13 residues. Here the CDR3 DNA reads TGCAGTGGCCAGCATAGCTCCTACAATGAGCAGTTCTTC. The encoded protein is CSGQHSSYNEQFF.

CDR3 nucleotides: TGTGCCACCAGCCAGCCAGGGGCGGGAGAATACGAGCAGTACTTC. This sequence encodes CATSQPGAGEYEQYF. This chain uses TRBV15 with TRBJ2-7, with D possibly matching TRBD2 (7 bases). Deletions cut 5 bases from V and 4 bases from J, with 18 bases between. The CDR3 has 15 amino acids. The germline CDR1 and CDR2 sequences are LNHNV and YYDKDF (reference sequence).

This rearrangement joins TRBV30 to TRBJ2-2; no clear D. Germline lookup yields CDR1 GTSNPN and CDR2 SVGIG (reference sequence). The CDR3 sequence is 13 residues long. The V end lost 5 bases, the J end lost 0 bases, and 7 bases lay between the germline ends. The CDR3 nucleotides are TGTGCCTGGGACATCGCGAACACCGGGGAGCTGTTTTTT. Protein product: CAWDIANTGELFF.

The chain joins TRBV20-1 to TRBJ1-5, with 9 bases matching TRBD1. Losses at the gene ends were 5 bases for V and 4 bases for J; bases not matched to a gene: 3. Looked up from germline, CDR1 is DFQATT and CDR2 is SNEGSKA (reference sequence). The CDR3 is 13 amino acids. The CDR3 region is CSAWTGVNQPQHF. Written as DNA, the CDR3 is TGCAGTGCTTGGACAGGGGTTAATCAGCCCCAGCATTTT.

The CDR3: CASSQVRGGTGELFF. The CDR3 DNA sequence: TGTGCCAGCAGCCAAGTTCGGGGCGGCACCGGGGAGCTGTTTTTT. V usage is TRBV14 and J usage is TRBJ2-2; either TRBD1 or TRBD2 may fit D (5 bases each). V was clipped by 1 base and J by 4 bases, with 10 bases between them. Germline-derived CDR1 and CDR2 are SGHDN and FVKESK. This CDR3 has 15 residues.

The chain combines TRBV5-4 with TRBJ2-5; 10 bases match TRBD2. This CDR3 spans 15 amino acids. Germline V lookup: CDR1 SGHNT, CDR2 YYREEE (reference sequence). With 1 base clipped from V and 3 bases from J, the junction kept 3 bases outside the gene matches. The DNA for the CDR3 is TGTGCCAGCAGCTTGAAGCGGGAGGGGAAAGAGACCCAGTACTTC. As protein: CASSLKREGKETQYF.

This chain joins TRBV6-6 and TRBJ2-7; 8 bases line up with TRBD2. V lost 4 bases to trimming and J lost 6 bases; unmatched junction nucleotides: 8. This CDR3 has 14 amino acids. The germline V gene encodes CDR1 MNHNY and CDR2 SVGAGI (reference sequence). In DNA, the CDR3 is TGTGCCAGCAGTTCGACTAGCGAGAAAGGCGAGCAGTACTTC. It translates to CASSSTSEKGEQYF.

The V call is TRBV3-1, the J call TRBJ2-1, with D unresolved. The germline V and J ends were trimmed by 3 bases and 2 bases, with 5 bases remaining between them. Germline assignment: CDR1 LGHDT and CDR2 YNNKEL (reference sequence). The CDR3 spans 13 residues. The chain's CDR3 is CASSHGTYNEQFF. The DNA for the CDR3 is TGTGCCAGCAGCCATGGAACCTACAATGAGCAGTTCTTC.

The chain employs TRBV6-5 and TRBJ2-7; D unclear. In germline, CDR1 is MNHEY, CDR2 SVGAGI. The CDR3 totals 12 residues. V was pared by 10 bases and J by 4 bases, with 14 bases between. The CDR3 DNA reads TGTGCCACTGCCCGGACGGGTTACGAGCAGTACTTC. This translates into CATARTGYEQYF.

This sequence joins TRBV7-3 and TRBJ2-7; TRBD2 matches at 10 bases. The junction had 16 bases not matched to a gene; V was cut back by 2 bases and J by 6 bases. From germline, CDR1 is SGHTA and CDR2 FQGTGA. This CDR3 is built from 18 residues. The CDR3 DNA sequence: TGTGCCAGCAGCTTAGTGCCCCGGCTAGCGGGAGAATTTTCCGAGCAGTACTTC. It codes for CASSLVPRLAGEFSEQYF.

The rearrangement links TRBV5-4 to TRBJ1-2; the D gene is possibly TRBD1 (5 bases). This CDR3 has 14 residues. Germline lookup yields CDR1 SGHNT and CDR2 YYREEE (reference sequence). V lost 1 base and J lost 4, with 11 bases in between. CDR3 nucleotide sequence: TGTGCCAGCAGCTTGTTGCAGGGCGTCTATGGCTACACCTTC. It codes for CASSLLQGVYGYTF.

This chain's CDR3 is CSVGRQGADTQYF. The CDR3 DNA sequence: TGCAGCGTTGGTCGACAGGGCGCAGATACGCAGTATTTT. The chain uses TRBV29-1 and TRBJ2-3; TRBD1 agrees at 7 bases. V lost 4 bases to trimming and J lost 4 bases; unmatched junction nucleotides: 5. CDR3 size: 13 residues. In germline, CDR1 is SQVTM, CDR2 ANQGSEA.

This chain links TRBV29-1 with TRBJ1-3, with D unresolved. The CDR3 runs 12 residues. The germline gives CDR1 SQVTM, CDR2 ANQGSEA. Trimming shortened V by 6 bases and J by 4 bases, and 10 bases separated the two germline ends. The CDR3 nucleotides read TGCAGCGTCGAACCGAGGGGAAACACCATATATTTT. Protein product: CSVEPRGNTIYF.

This chain uses TRBV6-5 with TRBJ2-3, with D uncertain. V was clipped by 8 bases and J by 1 base, with 10 bases between them. In germline, CDR1 is MNHEY, CDR2 SVGAGI. The CDR3 spans 13 residues. CDR3 coding DNA: TGTGCCAGCGTTGGGTCTCGCACAGATACGCAGTATTTT. As protein: CASVGSRTDTQYF.

The table lists this clonotype with a few counts. The V gene is TRBV4-2, the J gene TRBJ2-2; no reliable D call. Germline V gene sequence: CDR1 LGHNA, CDR2 YNFKEQ. The CDR3 has 12 amino acids. Trimming cost V 0 bases and J 6 bases, with 2 bases left between them. The CDR3 region has the DNA TGTGCCAGCAGCCAAGAATCCGGGGAGCTGTTTTTT. Amino acids: CASSQESGELFF.

This chain joins TRBV25-1 and TRBJ2-5; D may be TRBD1 (5 bases). There are 15 residues in the CDR3. CDR1 and CDR2 (germline): MGHDK, SYGVNS. The germline V and J ends were trimmed by 3 bases and 4 bases, with 15 bases remaining between them. The CDR3 spells CASSEGQRWRETQYF. The CDR3 nucleotides are TGTGCCAGCAGTGAGGGGCAGAGATGGAGAGAGACCCAGTACTTC.

The V and J genes are TRBV7-9 and TRBJ2-7; 9 bases agree with TRBD1. The CDR3 consists of 17 residues. After removal of 6 bases from V and 3 bases from J, the junction contained 15 bases not matched to a gene. CDR1 is SEHNR and CDR2 is FQNEAQ in the germline V gene (reference sequence). Here the CDR3 DNA reads TGTGCCAGCAGTTACCCCCCGGGACAGGGAATAGGCTACGAGCAGTACTTC. Translating gives CASSYPPGQGIGYEQYF.

The gene calls are TRBV20-1 and TRBJ1-5; the D gene is possibly TRBD1 (5 bases). CDR1 is DFQATT, CDR2 SNEGSKA, per germline (reference sequence). CDR3 length: 15 amino acids. V lost 6 bases to trimming and J lost 0 bases, with 15 bases between them. The CDR3 sequence is CSAQRDLVSNQPQHF. As DNA, the CDR3 is TGCAGTGCCCAAAGGGACTTGGTTAGCAATCAGCCCCAGCATTTT.

In DNA form, the CDR3 reads TGTGCCAGCAGTTTATATCGGTGGCTAGCGGGAGAGACCCAGTACTTC. Translating gives CASSLYRWLAGETQYF. The chain is built from TRBV27 and TRBJ2-5; 8 nucleotides align to TRBD2. Germline assignment: CDR1 MNHEY and CDR2 SMNVEV (reference sequence). The CDR3 extends over 16 amino acids. With V trimmed by 1 base and J by 4 bases, 8 bases remained unmatched.